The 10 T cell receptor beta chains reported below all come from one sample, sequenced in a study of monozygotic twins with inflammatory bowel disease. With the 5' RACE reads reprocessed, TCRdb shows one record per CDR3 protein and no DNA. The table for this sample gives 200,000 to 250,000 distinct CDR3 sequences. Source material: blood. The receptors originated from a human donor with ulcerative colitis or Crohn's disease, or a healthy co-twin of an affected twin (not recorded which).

The CDR3 here is CASSPRQTGTEAFF. V is TRBV12-3 or TRBV12-4 and J is TRBJ1-1. This CDR3 comprises 14 residues.

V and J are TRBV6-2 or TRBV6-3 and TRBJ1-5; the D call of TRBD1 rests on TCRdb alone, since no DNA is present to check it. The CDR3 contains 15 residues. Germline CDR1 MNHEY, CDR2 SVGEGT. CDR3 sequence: CASSYRSGAFQPQHF.

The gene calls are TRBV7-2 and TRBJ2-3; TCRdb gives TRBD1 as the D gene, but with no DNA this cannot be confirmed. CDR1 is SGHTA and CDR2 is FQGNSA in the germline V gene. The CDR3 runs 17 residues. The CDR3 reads CASSLEGVWGLGDTQYF.

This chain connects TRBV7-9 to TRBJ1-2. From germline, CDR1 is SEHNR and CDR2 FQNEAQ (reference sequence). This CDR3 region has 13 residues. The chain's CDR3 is CASSLGPFYGYTF.

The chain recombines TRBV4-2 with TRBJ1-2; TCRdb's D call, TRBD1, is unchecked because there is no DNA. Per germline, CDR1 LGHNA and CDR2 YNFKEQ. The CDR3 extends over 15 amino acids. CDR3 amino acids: CASSRTGTGLYGYTF.

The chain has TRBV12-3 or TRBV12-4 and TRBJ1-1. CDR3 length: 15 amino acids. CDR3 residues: CASSLKVGGGTEAFF.

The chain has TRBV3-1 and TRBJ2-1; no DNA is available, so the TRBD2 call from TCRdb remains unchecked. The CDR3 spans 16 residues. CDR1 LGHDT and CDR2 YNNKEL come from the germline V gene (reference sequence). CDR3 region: CASSLFLRGGNNEQFF.

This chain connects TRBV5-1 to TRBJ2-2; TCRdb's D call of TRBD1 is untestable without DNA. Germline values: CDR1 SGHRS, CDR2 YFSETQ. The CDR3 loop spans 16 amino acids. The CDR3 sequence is CASSNPGQGVGGELFF.

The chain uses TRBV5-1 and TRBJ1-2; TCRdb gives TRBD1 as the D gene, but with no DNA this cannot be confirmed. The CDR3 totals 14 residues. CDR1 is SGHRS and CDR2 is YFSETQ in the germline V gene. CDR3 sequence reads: CASRAGTGLYGYTF.

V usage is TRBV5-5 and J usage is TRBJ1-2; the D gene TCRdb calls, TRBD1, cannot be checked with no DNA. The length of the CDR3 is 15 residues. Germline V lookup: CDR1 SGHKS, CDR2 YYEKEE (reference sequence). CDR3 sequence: CASSLFPGENYGYTF.